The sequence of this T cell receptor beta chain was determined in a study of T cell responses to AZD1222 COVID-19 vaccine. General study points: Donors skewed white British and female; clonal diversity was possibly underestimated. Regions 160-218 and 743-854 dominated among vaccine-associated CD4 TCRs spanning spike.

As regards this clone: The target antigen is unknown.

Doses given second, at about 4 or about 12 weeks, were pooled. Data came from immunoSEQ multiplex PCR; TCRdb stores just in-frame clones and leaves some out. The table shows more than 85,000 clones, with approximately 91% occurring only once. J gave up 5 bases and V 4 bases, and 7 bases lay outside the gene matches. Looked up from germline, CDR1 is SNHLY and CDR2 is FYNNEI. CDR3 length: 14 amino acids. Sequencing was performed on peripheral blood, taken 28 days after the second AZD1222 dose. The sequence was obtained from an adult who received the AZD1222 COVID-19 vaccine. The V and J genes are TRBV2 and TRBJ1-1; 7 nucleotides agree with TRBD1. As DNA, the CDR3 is TGTGCCAGCAGTGTAGGGGGCAGAGAGACTGAAGCTTTCTTT. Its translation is CASSVGGRETEAFF.